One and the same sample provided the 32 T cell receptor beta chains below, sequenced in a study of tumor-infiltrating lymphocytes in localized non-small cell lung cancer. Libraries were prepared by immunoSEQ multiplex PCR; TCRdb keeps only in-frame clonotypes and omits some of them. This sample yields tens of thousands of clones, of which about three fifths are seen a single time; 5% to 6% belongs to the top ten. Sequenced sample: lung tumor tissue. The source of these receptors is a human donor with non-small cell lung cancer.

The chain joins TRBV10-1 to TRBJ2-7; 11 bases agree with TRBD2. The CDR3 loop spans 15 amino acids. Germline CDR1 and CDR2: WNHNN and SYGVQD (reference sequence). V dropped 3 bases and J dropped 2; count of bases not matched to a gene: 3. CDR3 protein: CASSDRLAGTYEQYF. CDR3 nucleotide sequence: TGCGCCAGCAGTGACCGACTAGCGGGAACCTACGAGCAGTACTTC.

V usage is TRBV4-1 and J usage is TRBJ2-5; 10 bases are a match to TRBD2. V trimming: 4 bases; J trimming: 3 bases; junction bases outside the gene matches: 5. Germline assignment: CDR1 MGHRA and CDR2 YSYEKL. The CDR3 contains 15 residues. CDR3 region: CASSRLAGGEETQYF. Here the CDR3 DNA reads TGCGCCAGCAGCCGTTTAGCGGGAGGAGAAGAGACCCAGTACTTC.

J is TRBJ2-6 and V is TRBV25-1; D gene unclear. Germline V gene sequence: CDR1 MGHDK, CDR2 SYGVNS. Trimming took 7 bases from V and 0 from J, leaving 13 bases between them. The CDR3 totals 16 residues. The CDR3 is CASMSQPSSGANVLTF. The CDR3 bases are TGTGCCAGCATGTCACAGCCTAGCTCTGGGGCCAACGTCCTGACTTTC.

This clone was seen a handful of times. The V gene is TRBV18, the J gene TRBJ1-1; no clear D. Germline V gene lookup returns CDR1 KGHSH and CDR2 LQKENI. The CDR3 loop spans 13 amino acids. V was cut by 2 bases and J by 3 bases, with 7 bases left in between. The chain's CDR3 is CASSPNPDTEAFF. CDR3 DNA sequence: TGTGCCAGCTCACCAAACCCGGACACTGAAGCTTTCTTT.

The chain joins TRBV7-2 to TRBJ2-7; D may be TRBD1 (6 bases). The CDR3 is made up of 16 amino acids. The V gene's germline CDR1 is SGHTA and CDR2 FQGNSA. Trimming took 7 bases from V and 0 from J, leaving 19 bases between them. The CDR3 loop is CASTSAVGRGSYEQYF. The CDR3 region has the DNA TGTGCCAGCACCTCCGCAGTTGGCAGGGGCTCCTACGAGCAGTACTTC.

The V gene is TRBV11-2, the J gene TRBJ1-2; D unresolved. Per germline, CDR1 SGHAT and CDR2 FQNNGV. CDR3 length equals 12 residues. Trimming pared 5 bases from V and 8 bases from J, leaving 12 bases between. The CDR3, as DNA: TGTGCCAGCAGCCCGGGCCTCCAGGGCTACACCTTC. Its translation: CASSPGLQGYTF.

CDR3 in DNA: TGTGCCAGCAGCCAGCCGGGACAGGGGGCTAGGGAGCAGTTCTTC. Its protein is CASSQPGQGAREQFF. V usage is TRBV4-2 and J usage is TRBJ2-1, with 12 bases fitting TRBD1. The V gene's germline CDR1 is LGHNA and CDR2 YNFKEQ. This CDR3 region has 15 residues. With 3 bases clipped from V and 10 bases from J, the junction kept 7 bases outside the gene matches.

The CDR3 DNA is TGTGCCAGCAGCGTAGGAATGGGGACAGGGGGGGTGAGACAGTTCTTC. Protein product: CASSVGMGTGGVRQFF. The chain links TRBV9 to TRBJ2-1; 11 bases are a match to TRBD1. The CDR3 consists of 16 residues. The trim removed 0 bases at V and 13 bases at J, leaving 12 bases unmatched. Germline V gene sequence: CDR1 SGDLS, CDR2 YYNGEE.

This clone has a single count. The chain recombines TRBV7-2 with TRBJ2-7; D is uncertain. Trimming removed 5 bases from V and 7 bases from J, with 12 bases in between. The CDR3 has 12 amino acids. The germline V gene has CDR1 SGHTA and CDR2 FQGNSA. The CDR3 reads CASSPGSWEQYF. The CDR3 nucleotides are TGTGCCAGCAGCCCTGGCTCCTGGGAGCAGTACTTC. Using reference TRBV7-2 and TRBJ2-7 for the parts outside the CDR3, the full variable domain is GAGVSQSPSNKVTEKGKDVELRCDPISGHTALYWYRQSLGQGLEFLIYFQGNSAPDKSGLPSDRFSAERTGGSVSTLTIQRTQQEDSAVYLCASSPGSWEQYFGPGTRLTVT.

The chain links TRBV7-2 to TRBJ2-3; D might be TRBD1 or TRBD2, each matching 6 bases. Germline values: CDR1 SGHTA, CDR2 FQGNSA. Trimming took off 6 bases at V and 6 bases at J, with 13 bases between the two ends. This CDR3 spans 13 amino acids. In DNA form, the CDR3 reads TGTGCCAGCAGTTCTAGGGGGGTCGATACGCAGTATTTT. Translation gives CASSSRGVDTQYF.

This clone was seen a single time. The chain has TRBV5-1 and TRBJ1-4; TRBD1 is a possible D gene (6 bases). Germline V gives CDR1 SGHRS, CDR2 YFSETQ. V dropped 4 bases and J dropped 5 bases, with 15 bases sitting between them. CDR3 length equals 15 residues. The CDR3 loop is CASSALTGPNEKLFF. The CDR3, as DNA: TGCGCCAGCAGCGCCCTGACAGGCCCGAATGAAAAACTGTTTTTT.

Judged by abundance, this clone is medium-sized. CDR3 coding DNA: TGTGCCAGCAGCCAAGATTTAGGCAAGACCTATGGCTACACCTTC. Its protein is CASSQDLGKTYGYTF. The rearrangement joins TRBV4-2 to TRBJ1-2; D gene uncertain. Germline V gene lookup returns CDR1 LGHNA and CDR2 YNFKEQ. The CDR3 loop spans 15 amino acids. V gave up 0 bases and J gave up 4 bases, with 12 bases separating them.

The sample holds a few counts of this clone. The CDR3 protein is CAISEEGGITDTQYF. Written as DNA, the CDR3 is TGTGCCATCAGTGAGGAGGGGGGAATCACAGATACGCAGTATTTT. The rearrangement joins TRBV10-3 to TRBJ2-3; the D call may be TRBD1 or TRBD2 (6 bases each). Between the trimmed V and J ends, which lost 2 bases and 2 bases, there was a span of 11 bases. This CDR3 region has 15 residues. The germline gives CDR1 ENHRY, CDR2 SYGVKD.

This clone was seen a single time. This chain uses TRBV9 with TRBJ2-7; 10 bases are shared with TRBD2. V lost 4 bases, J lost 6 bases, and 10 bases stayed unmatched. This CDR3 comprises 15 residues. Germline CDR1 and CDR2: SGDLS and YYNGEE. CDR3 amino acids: CASSPQLAGDGEQYF. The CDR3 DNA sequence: TGTGCCAGCAGCCCCCAGCTAGCGGGAGACGGCGAGCAGTACTTC. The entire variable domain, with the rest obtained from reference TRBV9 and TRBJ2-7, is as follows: DSGVTQTPKHLITATGQRVTLRCSPRSGDLSVYWYQQSLDQGLQFLIQYYNGEERAKGNILERFSAQQFPDLHSELNLSSLELGDSALYFCASSPQLAGDGEQYFGPGTRLTVT.

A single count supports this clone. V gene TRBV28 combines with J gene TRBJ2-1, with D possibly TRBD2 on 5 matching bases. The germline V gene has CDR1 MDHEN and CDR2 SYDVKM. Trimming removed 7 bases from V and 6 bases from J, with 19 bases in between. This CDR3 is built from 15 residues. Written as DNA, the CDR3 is TGTGCCAGCACTCGCGGACTCCAGGACGTCAATGAGCAGTTCTTC. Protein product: CASTRGLQDVNEQFF.

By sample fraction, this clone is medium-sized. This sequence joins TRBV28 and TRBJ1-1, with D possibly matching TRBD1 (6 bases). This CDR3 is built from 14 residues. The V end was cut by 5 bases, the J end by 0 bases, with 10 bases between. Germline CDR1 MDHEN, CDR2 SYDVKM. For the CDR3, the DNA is TGTGCCAGCAGTGATCAGGGGATGAACACTGAAGCTTTCTTT. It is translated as CASSDQGMNTEAFF.

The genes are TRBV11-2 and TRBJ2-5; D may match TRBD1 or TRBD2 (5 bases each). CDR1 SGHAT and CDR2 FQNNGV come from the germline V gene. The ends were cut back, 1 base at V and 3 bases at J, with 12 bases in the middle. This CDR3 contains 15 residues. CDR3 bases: TGTGCCAGCAGCTTAGTAGGGGTGGGAGAAGAGACCCAGTACTTC. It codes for CASSLVGVGEETQYF.

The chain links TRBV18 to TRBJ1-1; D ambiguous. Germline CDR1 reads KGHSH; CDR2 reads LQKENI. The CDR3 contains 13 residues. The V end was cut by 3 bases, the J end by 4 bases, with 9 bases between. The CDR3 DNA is TGTGCCAGCTCACCCCGGGGAGGCACTGAAGCTTTCTTT. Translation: CASSPRGGTEAFF.

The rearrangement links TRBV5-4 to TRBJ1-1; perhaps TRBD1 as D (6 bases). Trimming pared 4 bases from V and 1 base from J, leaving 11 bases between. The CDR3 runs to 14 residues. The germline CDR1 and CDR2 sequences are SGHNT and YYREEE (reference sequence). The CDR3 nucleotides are TGTGCCAGCAGCATAACAGGGCGGAACACTGAAGCTTTCTTT. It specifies CASSITGRNTEAFF.

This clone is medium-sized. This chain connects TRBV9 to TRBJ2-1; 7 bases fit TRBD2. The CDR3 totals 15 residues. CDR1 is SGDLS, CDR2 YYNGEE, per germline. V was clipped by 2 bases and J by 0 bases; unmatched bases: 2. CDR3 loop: CASSVTSDSYNEQFF. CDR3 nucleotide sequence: TGTGCCAGCAGCGTCACTAGCGACTCCTACAATGAGCAGTTCTTC.

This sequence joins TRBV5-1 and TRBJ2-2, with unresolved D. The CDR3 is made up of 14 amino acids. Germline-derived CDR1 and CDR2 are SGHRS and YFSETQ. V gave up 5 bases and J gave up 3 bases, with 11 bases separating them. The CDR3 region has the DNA TGCGCCAGCAGGATGACGGTCGACACCGGGGAGCTGTTTTTT. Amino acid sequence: CASRMTVDTGELFF.

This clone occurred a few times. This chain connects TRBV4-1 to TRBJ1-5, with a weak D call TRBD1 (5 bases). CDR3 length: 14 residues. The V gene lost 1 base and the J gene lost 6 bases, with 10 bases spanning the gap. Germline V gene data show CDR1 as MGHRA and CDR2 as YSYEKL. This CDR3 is CASSQGGKGQPQHF. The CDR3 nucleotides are TGCGCCAGCAGCCAAGGGGGCAAGGGTCAGCCCCAGCATTTT.

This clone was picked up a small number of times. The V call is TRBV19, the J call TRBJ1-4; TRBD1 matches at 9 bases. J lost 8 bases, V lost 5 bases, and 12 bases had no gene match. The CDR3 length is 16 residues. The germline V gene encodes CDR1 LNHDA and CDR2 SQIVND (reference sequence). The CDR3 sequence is CASSPWDGTGREKLFF. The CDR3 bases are TGTGCCAGTAGTCCTTGGGACGGGACAGGGCGCGAAAAACTGTTTTTT.

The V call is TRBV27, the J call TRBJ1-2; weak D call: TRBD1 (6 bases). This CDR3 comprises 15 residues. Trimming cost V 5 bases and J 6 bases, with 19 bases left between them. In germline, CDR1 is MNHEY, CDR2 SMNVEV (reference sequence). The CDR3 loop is CASSTGQSKLDGYTF. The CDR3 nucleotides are TGTGCCAGCAGTACAGGACAGTCCAAATTAGATGGCTACACCTTC.

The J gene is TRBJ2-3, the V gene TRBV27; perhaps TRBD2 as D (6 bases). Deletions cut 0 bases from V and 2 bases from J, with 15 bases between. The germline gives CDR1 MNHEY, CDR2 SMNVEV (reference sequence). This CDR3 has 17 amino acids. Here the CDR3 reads CASSLSRRIAVTDTQYF. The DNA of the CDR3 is TGTGCCAGCAGTTTATCGAGGCGGATAGCGGTCACAGATACGCAGTATTTT.

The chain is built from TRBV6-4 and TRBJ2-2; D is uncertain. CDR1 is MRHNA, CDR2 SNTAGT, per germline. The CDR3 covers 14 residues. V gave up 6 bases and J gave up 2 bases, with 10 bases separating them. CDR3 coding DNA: TGTGCCAGCAGGGGGTCTCCAAACACCGGGGAGCTGTTTTTT. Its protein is CASRGSPNTGELFF.

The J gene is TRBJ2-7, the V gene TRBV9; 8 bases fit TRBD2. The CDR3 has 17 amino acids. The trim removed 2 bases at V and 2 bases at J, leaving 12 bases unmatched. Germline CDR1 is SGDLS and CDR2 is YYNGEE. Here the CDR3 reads CASSVGEGSGTTYEQYF. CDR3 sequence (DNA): TGTGCCAGCAGCGTGGGGGAGGGTAGCGGGACCACCTACGAGCAGTACTTC.

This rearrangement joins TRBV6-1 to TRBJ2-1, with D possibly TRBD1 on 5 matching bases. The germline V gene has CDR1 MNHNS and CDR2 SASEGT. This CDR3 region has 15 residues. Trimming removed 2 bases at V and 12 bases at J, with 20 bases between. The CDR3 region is CASSEHHEDEQGQFF. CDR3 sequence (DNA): TGTGCCAGCAGTGAACATCATGAGGACGAGCAGGGGCAGTTCTTC.

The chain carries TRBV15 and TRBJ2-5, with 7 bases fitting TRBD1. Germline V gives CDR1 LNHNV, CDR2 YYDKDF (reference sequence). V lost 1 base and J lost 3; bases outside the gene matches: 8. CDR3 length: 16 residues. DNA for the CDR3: TGTGCCACCAGCAGAGGTTACAGGGGCGATGAAGAGACCCAGTACTTC. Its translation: CATSRGYRGDEETQYF.

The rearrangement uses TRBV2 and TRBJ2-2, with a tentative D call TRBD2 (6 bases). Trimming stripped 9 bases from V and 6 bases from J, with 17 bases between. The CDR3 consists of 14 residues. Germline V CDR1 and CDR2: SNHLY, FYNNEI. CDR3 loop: CASTRAEGPGELFF. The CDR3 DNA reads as TGTGCCAGTACCCGAGCGGAGGGCCCCGGGGAGCTGTTTTTT.

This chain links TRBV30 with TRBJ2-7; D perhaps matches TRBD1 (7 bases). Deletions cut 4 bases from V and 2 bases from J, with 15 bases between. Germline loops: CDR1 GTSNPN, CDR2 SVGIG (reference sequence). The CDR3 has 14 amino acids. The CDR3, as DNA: TGTGCCTGGAACCGTCAGGGGGGACCCTACGAGCAGTACTTC. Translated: CAWNRQGGPYEQYF.

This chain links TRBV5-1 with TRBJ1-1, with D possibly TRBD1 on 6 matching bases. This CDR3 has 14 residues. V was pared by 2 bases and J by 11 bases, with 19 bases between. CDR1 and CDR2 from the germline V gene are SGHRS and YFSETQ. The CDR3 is CASSFTTADSAAFF. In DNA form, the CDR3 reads TGCGCCAGCAGCTTTACTACCGCGGACAGCGCGGCTTTCTTT. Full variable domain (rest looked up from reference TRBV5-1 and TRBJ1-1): KAGVTQTPRYLIKTRGQQVTLSCSPISGHRSVSWYQQTPGQGLQFLFEYFSETQRNKGNFPGRFSGRQFSNSRSEMNVSTLELGDSALYLCASSFTTADSAAFFGQGTRLTVV.